This T cell receptor beta chain was retrieved from a study of control samples from healthy donors and cancer patients. CDR1 is GTSNPN and CDR2 is SVGIG in the germline V gene (reference sequence). Trimming stripped 1 base from V and 8 bases from J, with 17 bases between. The CDR3 sequence is 14 residues long. Here immunoSEQ multiplex PCR was the method, and the copy in TCRdb shows in-frame clones only, minus some. Among about 96,000 clones listed, 90% to 95% were seen once. Sequenced material: blood. The V call is TRBV30, the J call TRBJ1-2; D is possibly TRBD1 (5 bases). This sequence originates from a man aged 18 to 29 in good health. Here the CDR3 DNA reads TGTGCCTGGAGTGCAACGGATGGGACCAGAGGCTACACCTTC. Protein sequence: CAWSATDGTRGYTF.